The 17 T cell receptor beta chains below come from one sample, sequenced in a study of cytomegalovirus exposure and HLA in healthy donors. Amplification used 60 Vbeta primers and 13 Jbeta primers. TCRdb's table, derived via immunoSEQ multiplex PCR, lists solely in-frame clones and lacks some. Of approximately 120,000 clones listed, about 81% were seen once; the top ten hold approximately 0.99%. The sample taken for sequencing was PBMCs. The receptors come from a woman aged 25 to 39 in good health and CMV-seronegative.

V and J are TRBV10-2 and TRBJ2-2; 8 bases are a match to TRBD1. V was pared by 6 bases and J by 5 bases, with 5 bases of the junction left unmatched. This CDR3 is 14 amino acids long. Germline lookup yields CDR1 WSHSY and CDR2 SAAADI. The CDR3 sequence: CASSDRQGTGELFF. The CDR3 nucleotides read TGCGCCAGCAGCGACAGACAGGGGACCGGGGAGCTGTTTTTT.

This clone was seen a few times. This rearrangement joins TRBV18 to TRBJ1-5, with 9 bases lining up with TRBD1. Trimming at V came to 3 bases and at J to 5 bases, leaving 8 bases not matched to a gene. The CDR3 totals 16 residues. Germline V gene lookup returns CDR1 KGHSH and CDR2 LQKENI. The CDR3 region has the DNA TGTGCCAGCTCACCTCCGGGACAGGGAAGGGATCAGCCCCAGCATTTT. The encoded protein is CASSPPGQGRDQPQHF.

The rearrangement links TRBV19 to TRBJ2-1; D may be TRBD2 (6 bases). The CDR3 totals 16 residues. Trimming removed 5 bases at V and 2 bases at J, with 16 bases between. Germline V lookup: CDR1 LNHDA, CDR2 SQIVND (reference sequence). The DNA of the CDR3 is TGTGCCAGTAGTTCATCCAGCGGGCTTACCTACAATGAGCAGTTCTTC. This sequence encodes CASSSSSGLTYNEQFF.

The chain is built from TRBV30 and TRBJ1-3, with TRBD1 matching over 7 bases. Germline values: CDR1 GTSNPN, CDR2 SVGIG (reference sequence). The CDR3 sequence is 14 residues long. The V and J ends lost 5 bases and 0 bases, in that order; junction bases with no gene match: 4. Written as DNA, the CDR3 is TGTGCCTGGGGACAGGACCCCTCTGGAAACACCATATATTTT. Protein: CAWGQDPSGNTIYF. The whole variable domain, filled in from reference TRBV30 and TRBJ1-3, reads SQTIHQWPATLVQPVGSPLSLECTVEGTSNPNLYWYRQAAGRGLQLLFYSVGIGQISSEVPQNLSASRPQDRQFILSSKKLLLSDSGFYLCAWGQDPSGNTIYFGEGSWLTVV.

This clone has just one count. The genes are TRBV9 and TRBJ1-1; D ambiguous. The CDR3 spans 17 residues. CDR1 and CDR2 from the germline V gene are SGDLS and YYNGEE. The V end was cut by 4 bases, the J end by 1 base, with 20 bases between. As DNA, the CDR3 is TGTGCCAGCAGCCCGCATTCCGGCGAGGGAAGGAACACTGAAGCTTTCTTT. This gives the protein CASSPHSGEGRNTEAFF.

The chain combines TRBV7-9 with TRBJ2-2; TRBD2 matches at 15 bases. Germline loops: CDR1 SEHNR, CDR2 FQNEAQ (reference sequence). V was pared by 0 bases and J by 4 bases, with 6 bases of the junction left unmatched. The CDR3 consists of 19 residues. CDR3 nucleotides: TGTGCCAGCAGCTTAGCCGGACTAGCGGGGGGGCCTGGCACCGGGGAGCTGTTTTTT. This translates into CASSLAGLAGGPGTGELFF.

This clone was picked up a small number of times. This rearrangement joins TRBV7-9 to TRBJ2-1; 8 bases match TRBD2. Germline trimming cut 5 bases from V and 4 bases from J; bases unmatched to any gene: 16. The CDR3 has 18 residues. Looked up from germline, CDR1 is SEHNR and CDR2 is FQNEAQ (reference sequence). Here the CDR3 DNA reads TGTGCCAGCAGCCTCTCCCTCCCCCCGGGAGGGTCATACAATGAGCAGTTCTTC. Its protein is CASSLSLPPGGSYNEQFF. Full variable domain (remainder filled in from reference TRBV7-9 and TRBJ2-1): DTGVSQNPRHKITKRGQNVTFRCDPISEHNRLYWYRQTLGQGPEFLTYFQNEAQLEKSRLLSDRFSAERPKGSFSTLEIQRTEQGDSAMYLCASSLSLPPGGSYNEQFFGPGTRLTVL.

A word on this clone: The junction does not match germline at one end; this may be a read error. The chain links TRBV5-1 to TRBJ2-5; 11 bases map to TRBD2. CDR1 and CDR2 (germline): SGHRS, YFSETQ. The CDR3 is 16 amino acids. CDR3 sequence reads: CASSFGTSGAQGTQYF. DNA of the CDR3: TGCGCCAGCAGCTTCGGGACTAGCGGTGCTCAAGGGACCCAGTACTTC.

V and J are TRBV12-5 and TRBJ1-1; unclear D gene. Between the trimmed V and J ends, which lost 7 bases and 11 bases, there was a span of 11 bases. The CDR3 is 10 residues long. Germline V gene data show CDR1 as LGHNT and CDR2 as FRNRAP. CDR3 DNA: TGTGCTAGTGAACGAGTTGAGGCTTTCTTT. Translating gives CASERVEAFF.

This chain links TRBV23-1 with TRBJ2-5; no firm D call. TRBV23-1 is reported as an ORF; its role is uncertain. The CDR3 loop spans 15 amino acids. The V and J ends lost 9 bases and 1 base respectively, with 18 bases between them. CDR3 DNA: TGCGCCAGTTGGGCCTCCAACTCCTTCCAAGAGACCCAGTACTTC. Translated, it gives CASWASNSFQETQYF.

The rearrangement uses TRBV10-3 and TRBJ2-5; 8 bases fit TRBD1. This CDR3 has 13 amino acids. The J segment lost 5 bases and the V segment lost 7 bases, leaving 6 bases of the junction unmatched. The germline gives CDR1 ENHRY, CDR2 SYGVKD. The DNA for the CDR3 is TGTGCCATCACCAGGGGGCCCGGGGAGACCCAGTACTTC. Translation gives CAITRGPGETQYF.

This clone was counted between two and nine times. The chain employs TRBV6-5 and TRBJ1-1; a weak D match, TRBD1 (6 bases). CDR1 is MNHEY and CDR2 is SVGAGI in the germline V gene. V was trimmed by 5 bases and J by 1 base, leaving 14 bases between them. This CDR3 has 15 amino acids. This CDR3 is CASSPNRDWNTEAFF. Written as DNA, the CDR3 is TGTGCCAGCAGTCCCAACAGGGATTGGAACACTGAAGCTTTCTTT.

CDR3 amino acids: CASSLQGTNEKLFF. CDR3 DNA sequence: TGTGCCAGCAGCTTACAGGGGACTAATGAAAAACTGTTTTTT. The chain combines TRBV7-9 with TRBJ1-4, with D maybe TRBD1 (6 bases). Germline CDR1 SEHNR, CDR2 FQNEAQ (reference sequence). V was trimmed by 2 bases and J by 2 bases, leaving 6 bases between them. The CDR3 has 14 amino acids.

J is TRBJ2-2 and V is TRBV5-1; 7 bases are a match to TRBD2. This CDR3 has 14 amino acids. Looked up from germline, CDR1 is SGHRS and CDR2 is YFSETQ. V was clipped by 4 bases and J by 4 bases; unmatched bases: 4. The CDR3: CASSEAGITGELFF. The CDR3, as DNA: TGCGCCAGCAGCGAAGCGGGGATCACCGGGGAGCTGTTTTTT.

V gene TRBV7-6 combines with J gene TRBJ2-7; tentative D call: TRBD2 (6 bases). CDR3 length: 15 amino acids. CDR1 and CDR2 (germline): SGHVS, FNYEAQ. Between the trimmed V and J ends, which lost 5 bases and 0 bases, there was a span of 14 bases. CDR3 loop: CASSPRGISSYEQYF. The CDR3 DNA follows: TGTGCCAGCAGCCCCCGGGGGATTAGCTCCTACGAGCAGTACTTC.

The J gene is TRBJ2-2, the V gene TRBV27; 8 bases are a match to TRBD2. CDR3 length: 15 amino acids. From germline, CDR1 is MNHEY and CDR2 SMNVEV (reference sequence). With V trimmed by 2 bases and J by 6 bases, 5 bases remained unmatched. The CDR3 DNA reads as TGTGCCAGCAGTTTAGCTAGCGGGTACGCCGGGGAGCTGTTTTTT. Protein: CASSLASGYAGELFF.

With regard to this clone: This may stem from a read error, because a much larger clone lies one nucleotide away. The rearrangement joins TRBV21-1 to TRBJ2-5; the DNA was not compared with TRBD1, the D call given in the table. TRBV21-1 is marked as a pseudogene. This CDR3 has 12 residues. Here the CDR3 DNA reads TGTGCCAGCAGACAGGCCCAAGAGACCCAGTACTTC. It translates to CASRQAQETQYF.